The 3 T cell receptor beta chains below were found in one sample sequenced in a study of blood T cell repertoires in COVID-19. The table came from immunoSEQ multiplex PCR; TCRdb's copy has only in-frame clones and leaves some out. This table has hundreds of thousands of clones, nearly 90% appearing once. Sample: peripheral blood. The receptors stem from a woman younger than 30 who had recovered from COVID-19.

The chain recombines TRBV6-2 or TRBV6-3 with TRBJ2-4, with D possibly matching TRBD2 (5 bases). There are 17 residues in the CDR3. Germline values: CDR1 MNHEY, CDR2 SVGEGT. V lost 0 bases and J lost 2, with 14 bases in between. The DNA of the CDR3 is TGTGCCAGCAGTTACTCGTGGGAGACTTCAACCAAAAACATTCAGTACTTC. As protein: CASSYSWETSTKNIQYF.

CDR3 DNA sequence: TGTGCCTGGAGTGTAACTGGGCTTTATAGCAATCAGCCCCAGCATTTT. It encodes CAWSVTGLYSNQPQHF. The rearrangement joins TRBV30 to TRBJ1-5; D not resolved. The CDR3 is made up of 16 amino acids. V was trimmed by 0 bases and J by 0 bases, leaving 12 bases between them. Per germline, CDR1 GTSNPN and CDR2 SVGIG (reference sequence).

J is TRBJ1-5 and V is TRBV4-1; D uncertain. The ends were cut back, 1 base at V and 3 bases at J, with 16 bases in the middle. The CDR3 loop spans 17 amino acids. The germline V gene has CDR1 MGHRA and CDR2 YSYEKL. CDR3 sequence reads: CASSQVAGGTLNQPQHF. The DNA for the CDR3 is TGCGCCAGCAGCCAAGTAGCCGGAGGTACACTCAATCAGCCCCAGCATTTT.